Below, 5 T cell receptor beta chains from the same sample are listed, as sequenced in a study of cytomegalovirus exposure and HLA in healthy donors. Primers included in the PCR were 60 Vbeta and 13 Jbeta primers. TCRdb's table, derived via immunoSEQ multiplex PCR, lists solely in-frame clones and lacks some. The table shows about 150,000 clones, with 65% to 85% occurring only once. The specimen was PBMCs. The receptors stem from a woman between 18 and 29 years old in good health and CMV-seronegative.

The V call is TRBV11-2, the J call TRBJ1-2, with D tentatively TRBD1 (5 bases). V gave up 5 bases and J gave up 5 bases, with 15 bases separating them. The germline gives CDR1 SGHAT, CDR2 FQNNGV. CDR3 length: 14 amino acids. The CDR3 loop reads CASSLQGSWYGYTF. The CDR3 nucleotides are TGTGCCAGCAGCCTCCAGGGATCTTGGTATGGCTACACCTTC.

This clone has just a few counts. The chain couples TRBV7-8 to TRBJ1-2; perhaps TRBD1 as D (5 bases). The CDR3 is made up of 13 amino acids. Looked up from germline, CDR1 is SGHVS and CDR2 is FQNEAQ. The V and J ends lost 5 bases and 4 bases respectively, with 11 bases between them. The CDR3 reads CASSARQIYGYTF. The CDR3 DNA reads as TGTGCCAGCAGCGCAAGACAGATCTATGGCTACACCTTC.

This clone was detected a few times. The chain couples TRBV6-5 to TRBJ2-1, with D possibly TRBD1 on 6 matching bases. The V end was cut by 2 bases, the J end by 15 bases, with 17 bases between. Germline V gene sequence: CDR1 MNHEY, CDR2 SVGAGI. CDR3 length equals 13 residues. The CDR3 sequence: CASSYTMTGDRFF. The DNA of the CDR3 is TGTGCCAGCAGTTACACAATGACAGGAGATAGGTTCTTC.

This chain connects TRBV7-8 to TRBJ1-4; D is uncertain. CDR1 and CDR2 from the germline V gene are SGHVS and FQNEAQ. The CDR3 is made up of 14 amino acids. Trimming left V 0 bases short and J 13 bases short, with 15 bases between. The CDR3 reads CASSLAEGAAGLFF. The CDR3 DNA reads as TGTGCCAGCAGCTTAGCGGAGGGAGCGGCAGGACTGTTTTTT.

This sequence joins TRBV9 and TRBJ2-3; perhaps TRBD2 as D (6 bases). This CDR3 has 15 amino acids. Germline CDR1 SGDLS, CDR2 YYNGEE. V lost 0 bases and J 2 bases, leaving 10 bases between the germline ends. CDR3 sequence reads: CASSVAQGLTDTQYF. The CDR3 region has the DNA TGTGCCAGCAGCGTAGCCCAGGGACTCACAGATACGCAGTATTTT.